This TCR beta chain was identified during a study of blood T cell repertoires in COVID-19. Across the study: Collection of acute and convalescent COVID-19 samples took place in the United States, Italy and Spain. PBMCs, B-cell-depleted T cells, or T cells provided the cDNA or gDNA that made up the material.

As originally analysed: Amplifying reference gene primers gave estimates of nucleated cell counts. The repertoire was sequenced with immunoSEQ multiplex PCR; TCRdb's copy has only in-frame clones and lacks some. V, J and clone size derive from that table, while D and trimming were established from the DNA sequence. The data hold 100,000 or so clones, with 70% to 80% observed a single time. The germline gives CDR1 SGHNT, CDR2 YYREEE (reference sequence). The CDR3 runs 14 residues. V dropped 1 base and J dropped 1 base, with 8 bases sitting between them. This chain links TRBV5-4 with TRBJ2-5, with D unresolved. The source of this sequence is a man in his fifties or sixties with active or convalescent COVID-19. Input material: peripheral blood. The CDR3 region is CASSLSAIQETQYF. The CDR3 bases are TGTGCCAGCAGCTTGAGCGCCATCCAAGAGACCCAGTACTTC.